This TCR beta chain stems from a study of T cell repertoires in cytomegalovirus infection. Study summary: The public TCR beta signatures pointed to both CMV infection and matching HLA type.

This clonotype was counted between two and nine times. MiXCR was run by TCRdb on the reads, yielding one entry per CDR3 protein. The table lists around 550,000 distinct CDR3 sequences, more than 25% of them singletons. This sequence originates from a human donor in good health (CMV status not recorded). Some clones in this sample may be carry-over from other donors' samples. The sequenced material came from PBMCs.

The CDR3 reads CSAQGQGLDYEQFF. The CDR3 nucleotides are TGCAGTGCTCAGGGACAGGGGTTAGACTATGAGCAGTTCTTC. J is TRBJ2-1 and V is TRBV20-1, with 10 bases lining up with TRBD1. V was clipped by 5 bases and J by 8 bases; unmatched bases: 9. CDR1 is DFQATT and CDR2 is SNEGSKA in the germline V gene (reference sequence). The CDR3 is 14 amino acids.